These T cell receptor beta chains were read from a single sample in a study of CD8+ T cells in alopecia areata. The data were produced by immunoSEQ multiplex PCR, yet TCRdb's version contains in-frame clones alone and is incomplete. The table records under 300,000 clones, roughly 60% of them present only once. This specimen was CD4+ T cells sorted from blood, taken around week 53, from a patient treated with tofacitinib. These receptors were collected from a human donor with alopecia areata. The CDR3 runs from the conserved cysteine through the conserved F or W. A D gene is named only where the DNA matches it firmly. Rows give clone size only sometimes, using once, few, many, or a class for an expanded clone.

CASSQDDRNEQYF,TGCGCCAGCAGCCAAGATGATCGGAACGAGCAGTACTTC,13,TRBJ2-7,.,.,TRBV4-3
CASSYSRQPSGPLHF,TGTGCCAGCAGTTACTCGAGGCAGCCCTCGGGACCCCTCCACTTT,15,TRBJ1-6,.,.,TRBV6-5
CASSTRDRVWSSGNQPQHF,TGCGCCAGCAGCACCCGGGACAGGGTTTGGTCGTCGGGCAATCAGCCCCAGCATTTT,19,TRBJ1-5,TRBD1,.,TRBV5-1
CSAGSSYGYTF,TGCAGTGCCGGGAGTAGCTATGGCTACACCTTC,11,TRBJ1-2,.,.,TRBV20-1
CATSRGGARQETQYF,TGTGCCACCAGCAGAGGCGGGGCCAGACAAGAGACCCAGTACTTC,15,TRBJ2-5,.,.,TRBV15
CASSFGTANTGELFF,TGTGCCAGCAGCTTTGGGACAGCGAACACCGGGGAGCTGTTTTTT,15,TRBJ2-2,TRBD1,.,TRBV5-6
CSARTEFSTEAFF,TGCAGCGCCCGGACAGAGTTCAGCACTGAAGCTTTCTTT,13,TRBJ1-1,.,.,TRBV29-1
CASSTAGGVTEAFF,TGTGCCAGTAGTACAGCAGGGGGAGTCACTGAAGCTTTCTTT,14,TRBJ1-1,TRBD1,.,TRBV19
CAWSVSTIEAFF,TGTGCCTGGAGTGTTTCGACTATTGAAGCTTTCTTT,12,TRBJ1-1,.,.,TRBV30
CAIQVGGGSGYTF,TGTGCCATTCAAGTGGGGGGTGGCAGTGGCTACACCTTC,13,TRBJ1-2,.,few,TRBV10-3